The 21 T cell receptor beta chains listed next were all sequenced from one sample in a study of post-analysis software for immune sequencing data. Whole-study findings and limits: TRBV segments more frequent in patients than in controls numbered several and included TRBV5-6, TRBV5-1 and TRBV20-1.

Tagging with unique molecular identifiers was a feature of the TCR beta cDNA libraries. MiXCR was run by TCRdb on the PCR reads, yielding one entry per CDR3 protein. The data contain approximately 630,000 distinct CDR3 sequences, 55% to 60% of them singletons. Which antigens these TCRs recognize remains unknown. Source material: blood. The receptor source for this set is a girl aged 2 to 9 with multiple sclerosis.

This sequence joins TRBV9 and TRBJ2-7; D tentatively reads TRBD1 or TRBD2 (5 bases each). Trimming removed 3 bases from V and 3 bases from J, with 13 bases in between. Per the germline V gene, CDR1 is SGDLS and CDR2 is YYNGEE. The CDR3 runs to 14 residues. Here the CDR3 reads CASSGEGRDYEQYF. Written as DNA, the CDR3 is TGTGCCAGCAGCGGAGAGGGGCGCGACTACGAGCAGTACTTC.

This sequence joins TRBV5-1 and TRBJ2-7; the D gene could be TRBD1 or TRBD2 (6 bases each). Germline values: CDR1 SGHRS, CDR2 YFSETQ. This CDR3 has 15 amino acids. The V end was cut by 2 bases, the J end by 3 bases, with 15 bases between. CDR3 nucleotides: TGCGCCAGCAGCTTTTGGGGGGACATGGTCTACGAGCAGTACTTC. It translates to CASSFWGDMVYEQYF.

The rearrangement uses TRBV6-2 or TRBV6-3 and TRBJ1-2; 9 bases align to TRBD1. The CDR3 totals 14 residues. From germline, CDR1 is MNHEY and CDR2 SVGEGT. The V and J ends lost 6 bases and 6 bases, in that order; junction bases with no gene match: 8. DNA of the CDR3: TGTGCCAGCAGCTCCGGGACAGGGATCAATGGCTACACCTTC. Translation gives CASSSGTGINGYTF.

The V call is TRBV6-2 or TRBV6-3, the J call TRBJ2-5; D not resolved. The CDR3 has 15 residues. V dropped 2 bases and J dropped 4 bases, with 14 bases sitting between them. Germline V lookup: CDR1 MNHEY, CDR2 SVGEGT. The CDR3 region has the DNA TGTGCCAGCAGTTACATGGGGAATCCATTAGAGACCCAGTACTTC. Its translation: CASSYMGNPLETQYF.

The chain couples TRBV6-6 to TRBJ2-7, with D perhaps being TRBD1 or TRBD2 (6 bases each). The CDR3 is 13 amino acids. Trimming took off 0 bases at V and 7 bases at J, with 10 bases between the two ends. Germline V CDR1 and CDR2: MNHNY, SVGAGI (reference sequence). The DNA of the CDR3 is TGTGCCAGCAGTTACTCGAGGGGGGCAGAGCAGTACTTC. This gives the protein CASSYSRGAEQYF.

The V call is TRBV5-1, the J call TRBJ2-1, with 8 bases identical to TRBD1. Germline loops: CDR1 SGHRS, CDR2 YFSETQ. Germline trimming cut 7 bases from V and 6 bases from J; bases unmatched to any gene: 3. The CDR3 sequence is 12 residues long. In nucleotides, the CDR3 is TGCGCCAGCTCTCAGGGGGCCAATGAGCAGTTCTTC. Translating gives CASSQGANEQFF.

The V and J genes are TRBV6-6 and TRBJ2-3, with TRBD2 identical over 9 bases. V was pared by 8 bases and J by 5 bases, with 11 bases of the junction left unmatched. This CDR3 is 15 amino acids long. In germline, CDR1 is MNHNY, CDR2 SVGAGI (reference sequence). Here the CDR3 DNA reads TGTGCCAGCCGAGTAGCGGGAGATCCCGGAGATACGCAGTATTTT. Translated: CASRVAGDPGDTQYF.

This rearrangement joins TRBV7-8 to TRBJ1-1; TRBD1 is a possible D gene (5 bases). CDR1 is SGHVS, CDR2 FQNEAQ, per germline. This CDR3 is built from 17 residues. Between the trimmed V and J ends, which lost 0 bases and 6 bases, there was a span of 20 bases. CDR3 residues: CASSLAKRGPRGAEAFF. The CDR3 DNA is TGTGCCAGCAGCTTAGCGAAACGGGGCCCTCGAGGGGCTGAAGCTTTCTTT.

This clonotype was detected a few times. The V gene is TRBV3-1, the J gene TRBJ2-7; D unresolved. Trimming left V 3 bases short and J 2 bases short, with 8 bases between. CDR3 length: 13 amino acids. CDR1 and CDR2 (germline): LGHDT, YNNKEL (reference sequence). In DNA form, the CDR3 reads TGTGCCAGCAGCCAGGACGGCCCCTACGAGCAGTACTTC. This codes for CASSQDGPYEQYF.

The table lists this clonotype with a few counts. The chain recombines TRBV24-1 with TRBJ1-2; D is uncertain. Trimming left V 2 bases short and J 3 bases short, with 9 bases between. This CDR3 comprises 14 residues. Germline CDR1 is KGHDR and CDR2 is SFDVKD. The CDR3 spells CATSDSGPHYGYTF. As DNA, the CDR3 is TGTGCCACCAGTGATTCCGGGCCCCACTATGGCTACACCTTC.

The V gene is TRBV5-5, the J gene TRBJ1-1; D not resolved. V was pared by 2 bases and J by 1 base, with 12 bases between. This CDR3 has 15 amino acids. Per the germline V gene, CDR1 is SGHKS and CDR2 is YYEKEE (reference sequence). The CDR3 protein is CASSFTRQPNTEAFF. For the CDR3, the DNA is TGTGCCAGCAGCTTTACAAGACAACCGAACACTGAAGCTTTCTTT.

V is TRBV5-1 and J is TRBJ1-1, with D perhaps TRBD1 (5 bases). V lost 1 base and J lost 3, with 13 bases in between. The CDR3 is 15 residues long. CDR1 SGHRS and CDR2 YFSETQ come from the germline V gene. CDR3 nucleotide sequence: TGCGCCAGCAGCTTGTCCGCGGGGACCCACACTGAAGCTTTCTTT. The encoded protein is CASSLSAGTHTEAFF.

V and J are TRBV5-6 and TRBJ1-2; D not certain. V was cut by 0 bases and J by 4 bases, with 4 bases left in between. The CDR3 length is 12 residues. CDR1 and CDR2 from the germline V gene are SGHDT and YYEEEE. The CDR3 spells CASSLEPYGYTF. CDR3 sequence (DNA): TGTGCCAGCAGCTTGGAGCCCTATGGCTACACCTTC.

V and J are TRBV6-6 and TRBJ2-7; D assignment may be TRBD1 or TRBD2 (5 bases each). Germline CDR1 reads MNHNY; CDR2 reads SVGAGI (reference sequence). The CDR3 covers 14 residues. V lost 0 bases to trimming and J lost 6 bases, with 12 bases between them. The CDR3 loop reads CASSYSGEQIEQYF. The CDR3 bases are TGTGCCAGCAGTTACTCGGGGGAACAGATCGAGCAGTACTTC.

A single count supports this clonotype. The rearrangement links TRBV10-2 to TRBJ2-7; no clear D gene. CDR3 size: 12 residues. Per the germline V gene, CDR1 is WSHSY and CDR2 is SAAADI. The V end lost 7 bases, the J end lost 0 bases, and 7 bases lay between the germline ends. The CDR3 sequence is CASNPGSYEQYF. CDR3 DNA sequence: TGCGCCAGCAATCCGGGCTCCTACGAGCAGTACTTC.

This sequence joins TRBV20-1 and TRBJ2-1, with D tentatively TRBD2 (5 bases). This CDR3 has 13 amino acids. Germline V gene sequence: CDR1 DFQATT, CDR2 SNEGSKA (reference sequence). The V end lost 2 bases, the J end lost 4 bases, and 9 bases lay between the germline ends. In DNA form, the CDR3 reads TGCAGTGCTAGATCTAGAGGGTACAATGAGCAGTTCTTC. Amino acid sequence: CSARSRGYNEQFF.

The chain uses TRBV5-1 and TRBJ2-1; D is unclear. Germline lookup yields CDR1 SGHRS and CDR2 YFSETQ. Deletions cut 1 base from V and 4 bases from J, with 9 bases between. CDR3 size: 14 residues. For the CDR3, the DNA is TGCGCCAGCAGCTTGATGAACGGTTACAATGAGCAGTTCTTC. It is translated as CASSLMNGYNEQFF.

V usage is TRBV5-6 and J usage is TRBJ1-2; tentatively, D is TRBD1 (5 bases). The CDR3 has 14 amino acids. Trimming cost V 3 bases and J 4 bases, with 13 bases left between them. Germline lookup yields CDR1 SGHDT and CDR2 YYEEEE. The CDR3 here is CASSSPGRGYGYTF. The CDR3 DNA is TGTGCCAGCAGCTCCCCCGGGAGGGGCTATGGCTACACCTTC.

The sample holds a few counts of this clonotype. The chain couples TRBV6-1 to TRBJ2-4; 10 nucleotides line up with TRBD1. The DNA matches TRBJ2-7 better at its end, which makes the J call doubtful. The CDR3 is 16 residues long. Germline V lookup: CDR1 MNHNS, CDR2 SASEGT. The CDR3 bases are TGTGCCAGTACCGGGGAAGAGGGGACAGGGGCCTACGAGCAGTACTTC. This encodes CASTGEEGTGAYEQYF.

This clonotype was detected only a few times. The V and J genes are TRBV5-1 and TRBJ2-1; D perhaps matches TRBD1 (6 bases). The germline CDR1 and CDR2 sequences are SGHRS and YFSETQ. This CDR3 region has 15 residues. The V and J ends lost 0 bases and 4 bases respectively, with 11 bases between them. The CDR3 reads CASSLDEQGYNEQFF. The CDR3 DNA sequence: TGCGCCAGCAGCTTGGACGAACAGGGTTACAATGAGCAGTTCTTC.

J is TRBJ1-6 and V is TRBV29-1, with TRBD1 matching over 10 bases. This CDR3 has 13 amino acids. Germline trimming cut 4 bases from V and 10 bases from J; bases unmatched to any gene: 4. In germline, CDR1 is SQVTM, CDR2 ANQGSEA. As DNA, the CDR3 is TGCAGCGTTGCAGGACAGGGGGGCTCACCCCTCCACTTT. It encodes CSVAGQGGSPLHF.